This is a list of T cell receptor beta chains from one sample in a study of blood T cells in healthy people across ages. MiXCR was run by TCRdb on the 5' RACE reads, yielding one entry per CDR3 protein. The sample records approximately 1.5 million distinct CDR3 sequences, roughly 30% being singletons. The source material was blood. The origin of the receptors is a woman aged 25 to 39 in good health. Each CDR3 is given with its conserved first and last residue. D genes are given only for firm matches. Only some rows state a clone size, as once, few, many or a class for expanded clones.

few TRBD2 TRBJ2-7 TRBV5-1 CASSYRPVGEGYEQYF TGCGCCAGCAGCTACCGGCCCGTCGGGGAGGGCTACGAGCAGTACTTC
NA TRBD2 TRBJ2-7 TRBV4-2 CASSQEGWLAGNEQYF TGTGCCAGCAGCCAAGAAGGGTGGCTAGCGGGGAACGAGCAGTACTTC
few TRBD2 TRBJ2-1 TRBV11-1 CASSLSPAGGYNEQFF TGTGCCAGCAGCTTATCTCCAGCGGGAGGATACAATGAGCAGTTCTTC
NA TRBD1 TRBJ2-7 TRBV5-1 CASSMVGQVYEQYF TGCGCCAGCAGCATGGTGGGACAGGTCTACGAGCAGTACTTC
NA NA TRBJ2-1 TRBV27 CASGGLSYNEQFF TGTGCCAGCGGGGGATTGTCCTACAATGAGCAGTTCTTC
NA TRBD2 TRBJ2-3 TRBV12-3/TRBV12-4 CASSLPSGGLKSTDTQYF TGTGCCAGCAGTTTACCGAGCGGGGGATTGAAGAGCACAGATACGCAGTATTTT
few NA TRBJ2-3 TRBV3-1 CASSQEASVSTDTQYF TGTGCCAGCAGCCAAGAGGCCAGCGTTAGCACAGATACGCAGTATTTT
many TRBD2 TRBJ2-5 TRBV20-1 CSASWRLAGQETQYF TGCAGTGCTTCATGGAGACTAGCGGGGCAAGAGACCCAGTACTTC
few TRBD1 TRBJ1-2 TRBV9 CASSVAISRQGAYGYTF TGTGCCAGCAGCGTAGCTATCAGTCGGCAGGGGGCCTATGGCTACACCTTC
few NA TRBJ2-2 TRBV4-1 CASSQRGDMNTGELFF TGCGCCAGCAGCCAGAGGGGGGACATGAACACCGGGGAGCTGTTTTTT
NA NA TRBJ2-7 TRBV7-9 CASSPTRESLRSYEQYF TGTGCCAGCAGCCCAACTAGGGAGTCTTTACGCTCCTACGAGCAGTACTTC
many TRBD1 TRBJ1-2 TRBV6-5 CASSYRQGNYGYTF TGTGCCAGCAGTTATAGACAGGGGAACTATGGCTACACCTTC
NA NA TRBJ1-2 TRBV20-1 CSVPVEQGSLNYGYTF TGCAGTGTACCGGTTGAGCAGGGGTCTTTAAACTATGGCTACACCTTC
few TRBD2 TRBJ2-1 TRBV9 CASSARDSGGVIYNEQFF TGTGCCAGCAGCGCCCGCGATAGCGGGGGCGTAATATACAATGAGCAGTTCTTC
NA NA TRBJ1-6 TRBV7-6 CASSLGGGHSPLHF TGTGCCAGCAGCCTGGGTGGGGGCCATTCACCCCTCCACTTT
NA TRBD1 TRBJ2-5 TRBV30 CAWSAGQATETQYF TGTGCCTGGAGTGCGGGACAGGCGACGGAGACCCAGTACTTC
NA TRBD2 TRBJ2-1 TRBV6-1 CASSERLAGGSNEQFF TGTGCCAGCAGTGAAAGGCTAGCGGGAGGATCGAATGAGCAGTTCTTC
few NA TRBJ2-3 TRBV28 CASSGLVGPAPDTQYF TGTGCCAGCAGTGGTTTGGTTGGGCCCGCCCCAGATACGCAGTATTTT
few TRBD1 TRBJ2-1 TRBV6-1 CASRRQGAGSPSSYNEQFF TGTGCCAGCAGGAGACAGGGGGCGGGTTCCCCCAGCTCCTACAATGAGCAGTTCTTC
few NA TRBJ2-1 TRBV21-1 CASSFNSSGKSSYNEQFF TGTGCCAGCAGCTTTAATTCCAGCGGAAAAAGCTCCTACAATGAGCAGTTCTTC
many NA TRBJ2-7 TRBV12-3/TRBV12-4 CASSFRDSAYEQYF TGTGCCAGCAGTTTCAGGGACTCTGCCTACGAGCAGTACTTC
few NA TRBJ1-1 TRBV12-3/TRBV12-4 CASSNTMNTEAFF TGTGCCAGCAGCAATACTATGAACACTGAAGCTTTCTTT
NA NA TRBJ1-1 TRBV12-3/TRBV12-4 CASSSSRRGGNTEAFF TGTGCCAGCAGTTCCTCTCGCCGGGGGGGGAACACTGAAGCTTTCTTT
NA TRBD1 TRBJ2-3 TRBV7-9 CASSLGQDTGTDTQYF TGTGCCAGCAGCCTCGGACAGGATACAGGCACAGATACGCAGTATTTT
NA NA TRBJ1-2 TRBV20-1 CSARDLISPYGYTF TGCAGTGCTAGAGATTTGATCTCCCCCTATGGCTACACCTTC
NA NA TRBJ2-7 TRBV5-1 CASSGTAAEQYF TGCGCCAGCAGCGGAACGGCAGCCGAGCAGTACTTC
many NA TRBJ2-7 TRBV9 CASSVEGGKSYEQYF TGTGCCAGCAGCGTAGAAGGAGGGAAGTCCTACGAGCAGTACTTC
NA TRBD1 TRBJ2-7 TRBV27 CASSPISLGQGTSYEQYF TGTGCCAGCAGTCCCATATCCCTCGGACAGGGGACTTCGTACGAGCAGTACTTC
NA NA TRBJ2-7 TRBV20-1 CSARDQGTNYEQYF TGCAGTGCTAGAGATCAGGGGACCAACTACGAGCAGTACTTC
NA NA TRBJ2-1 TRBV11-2 CASSKASPSEQFF TGTGCCAGCAGCAAGGCTTCCCCCAGTGAGCAGTTCTTC
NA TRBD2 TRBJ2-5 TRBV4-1 CASSQRGLATIQETQYF TGCGCCAGCAGCCAGAGAGGACTAGCCACAATTCAAGAGACCCAGTACTTC
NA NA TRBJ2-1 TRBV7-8 CASLLIGQWYNEQFF TGTGCCAGCCTTCTAATAGGGCAATGGTATAATGAGCAGTTCTTC
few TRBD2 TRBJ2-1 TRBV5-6 CASSSEAGAGRDEQVF TGTGCCAGCAGCTCAGAAGCGGGAGCAGGTAGGGATGAGCAGGTCTTC
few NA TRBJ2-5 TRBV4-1 CASSHNSDRKETQYF TGCGCCAGCAGTCACAACTCAGACAGAAAAGAGACCCAGTACTTC
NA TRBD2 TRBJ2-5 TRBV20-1 CSARALGTSVGKPWETQYF TGCAGTGCTAGAGCTCTCGGGACTAGCGTTGGAAAGCCTTGGGAGACCCAGTACTTC
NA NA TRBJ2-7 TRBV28 CASSPSSKKYERYF TGTGCCAGCAGCCCATCTAGCAAGAAATACGAGCGGTACTTC
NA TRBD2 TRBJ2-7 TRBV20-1 CSASPAGGRSEQYF TGCAGTGCTAGCCCAGCGGGGGGGCGGAGCGAGCAGTACTTC
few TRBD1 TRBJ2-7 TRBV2 CASTTGTGRSEQYF TGTGCCAGCACTACCGGGACAGGCCGTAGCGAGCAGTACTTC